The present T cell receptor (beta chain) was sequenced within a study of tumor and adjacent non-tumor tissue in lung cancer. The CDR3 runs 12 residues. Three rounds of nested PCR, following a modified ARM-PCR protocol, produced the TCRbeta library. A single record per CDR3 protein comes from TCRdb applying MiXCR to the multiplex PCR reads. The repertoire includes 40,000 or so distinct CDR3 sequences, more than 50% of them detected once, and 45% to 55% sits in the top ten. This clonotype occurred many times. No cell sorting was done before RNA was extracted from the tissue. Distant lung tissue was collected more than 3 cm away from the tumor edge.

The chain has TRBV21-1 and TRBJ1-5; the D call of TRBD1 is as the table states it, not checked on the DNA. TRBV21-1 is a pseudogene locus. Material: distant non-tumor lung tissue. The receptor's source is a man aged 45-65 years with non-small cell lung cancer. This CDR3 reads CASSGGHQPQHF. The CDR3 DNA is TGTGCCAGCAGCGGGGGGCATCAGCCCCAGCATTTT.